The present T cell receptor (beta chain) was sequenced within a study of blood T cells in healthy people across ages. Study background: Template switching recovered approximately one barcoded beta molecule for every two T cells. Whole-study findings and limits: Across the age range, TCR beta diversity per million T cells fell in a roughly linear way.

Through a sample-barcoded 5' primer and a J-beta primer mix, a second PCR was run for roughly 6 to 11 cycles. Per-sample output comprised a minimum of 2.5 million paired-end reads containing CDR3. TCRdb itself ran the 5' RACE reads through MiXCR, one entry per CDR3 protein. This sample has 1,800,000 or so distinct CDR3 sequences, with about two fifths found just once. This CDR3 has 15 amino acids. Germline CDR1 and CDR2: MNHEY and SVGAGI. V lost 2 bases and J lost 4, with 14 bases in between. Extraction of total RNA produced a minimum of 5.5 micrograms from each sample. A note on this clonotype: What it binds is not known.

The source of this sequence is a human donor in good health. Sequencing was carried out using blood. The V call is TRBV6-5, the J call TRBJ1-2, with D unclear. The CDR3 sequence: CASSYQLERVYGYTF. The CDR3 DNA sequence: TGTGCCAGCAGTTACCAACTCGAGAGAGTCTATGGCTACACCTTC.